The 5 T cell receptor beta chains given below trace back to one sample, sequenced in a study of cytomegalovirus exposure and HLA in healthy donors. It was with 60 Vbeta and 13 Jbeta primers that the PCR ran. Using immunoSEQ multiplex PCR, the repertoire was profiled, and TCRdb retains in-frame clones only, with some absent. This sample has more than 60,000 clones, with 74% found just once. The specimen sequenced was PBMCs. Receptors originate from a man in his forties in good health and CMV-seropositive.

V gene TRBV19 combines with J gene TRBJ2-1; D is possibly TRBD2 (6 bases). Germline V CDR1 and CDR2: LNHDA, SQIVND (reference sequence). This CDR3 region has 15 residues. V lost 5 bases, J lost 8 bases, and 19 bases lay in between. Here the CDR3 reads CASSFRDLLQDEQFF. CDR3 DNA sequence: TGTGCCAGTAGTTTCCGGGACTTGCTCCAGGATGAGCAGTTCTTC.

The rearrangement links TRBV5-1 to TRBJ2-3; D is undetermined. Germline V gene sequence: CDR1 SGHRS, CDR2 YFSETQ. Trimming removed 3 bases at V and 2 bases at J, with 7 bases between. The length of the CDR3 is 13 residues. CDR3 amino acids: CASSYGSTDTQYF. Here the CDR3 DNA reads TGCGCCAGCAGCTATGGCTCCACAGATACGCAGTATTTT.

J is TRBJ2-1 and V is TRBV5-1, with TRBD2 matching over 7 bases. Germline lookup yields CDR1 SGHRS and CDR2 YFSETQ. The trim removed 4 bases at V and 1 base at J, leaving 5 bases unmatched. The CDR3 extends over 15 amino acids. The DNA of the CDR3 is TGCGCCAGCAGCAGCGGACTAGGTTCCTACAATGAGCAGTTCTTC. As protein: CASSSGLGSYNEQFF.

The genes are TRBV2 and TRBJ2-7; 7 nucleotides agree with TRBD1. This CDR3 spans 13 amino acids. After removal of 8 bases from V and 6 bases from J, the junction contained 10 bases not matched to a gene. Germline V CDR1 and CDR2: SNHLY, FYNNEI. The CDR3 sequence: CASRRQGTSEQYF. The CDR3 DNA is TGTGCCAGCCGGAGACAGGGAACCTCCGAGCAGTACTTC.

V and J are TRBV7-6 and TRBJ2-7; TRBD1 might be the D (6 bases). This CDR3 has 17 residues. Germline V gene data show CDR1 as SGHVS and CDR2 as FNYEAQ. Trimming removed 5 bases from V and 3 bases from J, with 23 bases in between. CDR3 in DNA: TGTGCCAGCAGCCCTAACCCACCGTCAGGGGTCATCTACGAGCAGTACTTC. Translating it yields CASSPNPPSGVIYEQYF.